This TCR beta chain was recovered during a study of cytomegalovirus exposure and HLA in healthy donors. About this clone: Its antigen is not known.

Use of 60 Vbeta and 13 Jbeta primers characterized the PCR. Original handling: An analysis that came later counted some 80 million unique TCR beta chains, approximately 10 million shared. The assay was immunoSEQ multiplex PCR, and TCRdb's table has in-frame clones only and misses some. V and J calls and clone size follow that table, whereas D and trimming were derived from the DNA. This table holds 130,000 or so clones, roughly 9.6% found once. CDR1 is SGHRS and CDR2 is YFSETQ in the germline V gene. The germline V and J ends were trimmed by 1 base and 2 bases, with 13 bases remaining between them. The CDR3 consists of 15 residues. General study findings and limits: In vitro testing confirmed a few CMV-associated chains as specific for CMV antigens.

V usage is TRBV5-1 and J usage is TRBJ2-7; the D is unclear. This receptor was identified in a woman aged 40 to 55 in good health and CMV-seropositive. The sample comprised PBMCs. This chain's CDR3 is CASSLWWSQTYEQYF. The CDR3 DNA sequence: TGCGCCAGCAGCTTGTGGTGGAGTCAAACCTACGAGCAGTACTTC.